The clone carrying this T cell receptor (beta chain) was detected only a few times. Its antigen is unidentified. The genes are named according to mouse. The read terminates 1 residue ahead of where the CDR3 ends, so the germline J gene completes it. Sequencing used immunoSEQ multiplex PCR; TCRdb keeps in-frame clones, though not all of them. The sample has roughly 50,000 clones; around 69% are singletons. This sample is part of a study of tissue T cells after allogeneic stem cell transplantation. Study-wide findings and caveats: Some tissue clones might be persisting host cells; their alloreactivity or antigen specificity was not determined.

Germline loops: CDR1 SNHLY, CDR2 FYNGKV (reference sequence). V lost 3 bases to trimming and J lost 7 bases, with 10 bases between them. CDR3 length: 12 residues. The V call is TRBV3, the J call TRBJ2-7; tentatively, D is TRBD1 (5 bases). This clonotype was obtained from a pool of C57BL/6 mice in good health. Material for sequencing was sorted cells pooled from one or two spleens. The CDR3 is CASSLAGREQYF. The DNA read from the CDR3 is TGTGCCAGCAGCTTGGCAGGGAGGGAACAGTAC. The full variable domain, rest sourced from reference TRBV3 and TRBJ2-7, is GPKVLQIPSHQIIDMGQMVTLNCDPVSNHLYFYWYKQILGQQMEFLVNFYNGKVMEKSKLFKDQFSVERPDGSYFTLKIQPTALEDSAVYFCASSLAGREQYFGPGTRLTVL.